The 2 T cell receptor beta chains in this list originate from one sample, sequenced in a study of blood T cell repertoires in COVID-19. Only in-frame clones appear in the TCRdb table, and some are missing; sequencing was by immunoSEQ multiplex PCR. The repertoire includes around 30,000 clones, approximately 82% of them detected once, and roughly 14% sits in the top ten. Sequenced input: peripheral blood. The receptors were sampled from a man older than 75 with active or convalescent COVID-19.

This clone appeared a few times. This sequence joins TRBV6-4 and TRBJ1-1, with D uncertain. CDR1 is MRHNA and CDR2 is SNTAGT in the germline V gene. Trimming shortened V by 0 bases and J by 0 bases, and 5 bases separated the two germline ends. The CDR3 contains 14 residues. DNA of the CDR3: TGTGCCAGCAGTGACTCGGACTTGAACACTGAAGCTTTCTTT. Protein product: CASSDSDLNTEAFF.

V usage is TRBV11-2 and J usage is TRBJ2-7; 13 nucleotides agree with TRBD2. This CDR3 spans 18 amino acids. The trim removed 1 base at V and 3 bases at J, leaving 9 bases unmatched. Germline lookup yields CDR1 SGHAT and CDR2 FQNNGV. Written as DNA, the CDR3 is TGTGCCAGCAGCTTAGTATATTGGGGACTAGCGGGAATCTACGAGCAGTACTTC. Encoded protein: CASSLVYWGLAGIYEQYF.